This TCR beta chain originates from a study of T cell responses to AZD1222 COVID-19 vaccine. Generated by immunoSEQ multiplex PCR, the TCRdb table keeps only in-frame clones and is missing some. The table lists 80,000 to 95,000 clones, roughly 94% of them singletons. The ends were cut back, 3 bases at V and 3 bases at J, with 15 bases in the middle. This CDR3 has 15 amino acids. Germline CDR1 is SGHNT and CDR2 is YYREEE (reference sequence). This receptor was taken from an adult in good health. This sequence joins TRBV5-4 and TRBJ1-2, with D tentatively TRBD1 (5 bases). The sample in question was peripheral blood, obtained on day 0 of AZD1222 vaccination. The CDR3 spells CASSSGGALYYGYTF. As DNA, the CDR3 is TGTGCCAGCAGCTCTGGCGGGGCGCTATACTATGGCTACACCTTC.